This TCR beta chain appears in the sequencing data of a study of blood T cells in healthy people across ages. V lost 1 base, J lost 0 bases, and 12 bases lay in between. Germline CDR1 KGHSH, CDR2 LQKENI. The CDR3 consists of 16 residues. The study, taken as a whole, reports: Strong correlation linked observed beta diversity and percent naive T cells.

Next came a second PCR, run for roughly 7 to 12 cycles, which used a sample-barcoded 5' primer along with a J-beta primer mix. The study obtained at least 2.5 million CDR3-containing paired-end reads from every sample. Using its own MiXCR run on the 5' RACE reads, TCRdb lists one record per CDR3 protein. The table includes about 1.5 million distinct CDR3 sequences, around 40% detected once. In the case of this clonotype: The antigen remains undetermined.

The sequenced sample consisted of blood. This chain uses TRBV18 with TRBJ1-1; possible D gene TRBD1, 5 bases. This clonotype was sampled from a woman aged 18-29 years in good health. The CDR3 reads CASSPQGDRLNTEAFF. The CDR3, as DNA: TGTGCCAGCTCACCACAAGGAGACAGACTGAACACTGAAGCTTTCTTT.